One and the same sample provided the 27 T cell receptor beta chains below, sequenced in a study of blood T cell repertoires in COVID-19 (dated by TCRdb to 2020 to 2022). Library creation used the immunoSEQ multiplex PCR assay. Imported from immuneACCESS, the table was reduced by TCRdb to in-frame sequences with V and J called. These copies leave out some clones; in studies compared against another copy, an unresolved V gene accounts for under half, and the cause of the remainder is not known. The sample data list hundreds of thousands of clones, and about 85% of these were observed just once. Together, the top ten hold just under 6.5% of the sample. Sequencing was carried out using PBMCs or T cells enriched from blood (not recorded which). Every receptor here comes from a woman aged 25 to 39 with acute COVID-19.

Written as DNA, the CDR3 is TGCGCCAGCAGCCAAGATCCCGGGAGGGGTTACAATGAGCAGTTCTTC. As protein: CASSQDPGRGYNEQFF. This sequence joins TRBV4-3 and TRBJ2-1; TRBD2 matches 8 bases. After removal of 0 bases from V and 4 bases from J, the junction contained 5 bases not matched to a gene. This CDR3 is built from 16 residues. Germline V lookup: CDR1 LGHNA, CDR2 YSLEER.

The V and J genes are TRBV6-2 or TRBV6-3 and TRBJ1-2; possible D gene TRBD1, 5 bases. Germline CDR1 reads MNHEY; CDR2 reads SVGEGT. The ends were cut back, 5 bases at V and 2 bases at J, with 9 bases in the middle. This CDR3 is built from 13 residues. The DNA of the CDR3 is TGTGCCAGCAGTCCAGGGTCCAACTATGGCTACACCTTC. It codes for CASSPGSNYGYTF.

The genes are TRBV13 and TRBJ2-2, with TRBD2 matching over 7 bases. The germline V gene encodes CDR1 PRHDT and CDR2 FYEKMQ (reference sequence). The ends lost 5 bases at V and 7 bases at J; junction bases unmatched: 7. CDR3 length equals 14 residues. The CDR3 is CASSPTKRGGELFF. The CDR3 DNA follows: TGTGCCAGCAGCCCAACCAAGCGGGGCGGGGAGCTGTTTTTT.

The rearrangement uses TRBV30 and TRBJ2-7, with 9 nucleotides matching TRBD1. Germline V lookup: CDR1 GTSNPN, CDR2 SVGIG (reference sequence). The V gene end was trimmed by 8 bases and the J gene end by 11 bases; junction bases not matched to a gene: 16. This CDR3 has 13 amino acids. The CDR3 coding sequence is TGTGCCAGCAAGGGGGGACAGGGTAAAGGAAAGTACTTC. Translating it yields CASKGGQGKGKYF.

The V and J genes are TRBV2 and TRBJ2-1, with 7 positions matching TRBD2. The CDR3 totals 14 residues. J gave up 4 bases and V 10 bases, and 10 bases lay outside the gene matches. The germline V gene has CDR1 SNHLY and CDR2 FYNNEI. The CDR3 reads CATRGGDSYNEQFF. The CDR3 nucleotides are TGTGCCACGCGGGGAGGGGACTCATACAATGAGCAGTTCTTC.

This sequence joins TRBV7-3 and TRBJ2-2; 7 nucleotides align to TRBD2. In germline, CDR1 is SGHTA, CDR2 FQGTGA. The junction had 12 bases not matched to a gene; V was cut back by 4 bases and J by 7 bases. The CDR3 covers 16 residues. CDR3 sequence (DNA): TGTGCCAGCAGCTCAATCGGAGGGAGGGCGGTCGGGGAGCTGTTTTTT. Its translation is CASSSIGGRAVGELFF.

The chain is built from TRBV7-2 and TRBJ2-2; weak D call: TRBD2 (5 bases). The CDR3 consists of 16 residues. CDR1 is SGHTA, CDR2 FQGNSA, per germline. The ends were cut back, 1 base at V and 3 bases at J, with 12 bases in the middle. DNA of the CDR3: TGTGCCAGCAGCTTAGTTAGTAGGCGGGACACCGGGGAGCTGTTTTTT. It specifies CASSLVSRRDTGELFF.

The rearrangement joins TRBV7-9 to TRBJ1-4, with a weak D call TRBD1 (5 bases). The V end lost 5 bases, the J end lost 0 bases, and 13 bases lay between the germline ends. Per germline, CDR1 SEHNR and CDR2 FQNEAQ (reference sequence). The CDR3 has 16 amino acids. The DNA of the CDR3 is TGTGCCAGCAGCACCCAAGACAGATCAACTAATGAAAAACTGTTTTTT. Protein sequence: CASSTQDRSTNEKLFF.

This clone showed up just once. The chain carries TRBV29-1 and TRBJ2-1, with 8 bases identical to TRBD2. The CDR3 extends over 17 amino acids. Looked up from germline, CDR1 is SQVTM and CDR2 is ANQGSEA. V lost 7 bases and J lost 9; bases outside the gene matches: 23. The CDR3 sequence: CSARSRAGDLRGGEQFF. The CDR3 coding sequence is TGCAGCGCCCGCTCGCGAGCGGGAGATCTGCGGGGCGGTGAGCAGTTCTTC.

The V and J genes are TRBV3-1 (or the pseudogene TRBV3-2) and TRBJ2-7; D gene unclear. Germline loops: CDR1 LGHDT, CDR2 YNNKEL (reference sequence). The germline V and J ends were trimmed by 4 bases and 3 bases, with 7 bases remaining between them. The CDR3 is 12 residues long. CDR3 loop: CASSPAGYEQYF. CDR3 DNA sequence: TGTGCCAGCAGCCCCGCAGGCTACGAGCAGTACTTC.

V is TRBV11-2 and J is TRBJ1-4, with 12 bases that match TRBD1. The germline V gene encodes CDR1 SGHAT and CDR2 FQNNGV. V lost 5 bases, J lost 10 bases, and 8 bases stayed unmatched. The CDR3 contains 15 residues. CDR3: CASSPPGTGGLKLFF. CDR3 DNA: TGTGCCAGCAGCCCCCCGGGGACAGGGGGCCTAAAACTGTTTTTT.

J is TRBJ2-2 and V is TRBV30; D not resolved. CDR3 size: 14 residues. Germline CDR1 GTSNPN, CDR2 SVGIG (reference sequence). Trimming left V 3 bases short and J 6 bases short, with 14 bases between. CDR3 in DNA: TGTGCCTGGAGGAGACATAAGCTTGCCGGGGAGCTGTTTTTT. It encodes CAWRRHKLAGELFF.

The V call is TRBV10-1, the J call TRBJ1-3; possible D gene TRBD1, 6 bases. V was trimmed by 6 bases and J by 4 bases, leaving 13 bases between them. The germline gives CDR1 WNHNN, CDR2 SYGVQD (reference sequence). There are 14 residues in the CDR3. CDR3 bases: TGCGCCAGCAGCTTCGACAGGTCGGGAAACACCATATATTTT. This gives the protein CASSFDRSGNTIYF.

The chain recombines TRBV5-1 with TRBJ2-3; D might be TRBD2 (5 bases). CDR1 SGHRS and CDR2 YFSETQ come from the germline V gene. Trimming pared 6 bases from V and 2 bases from J, leaving 13 bases between. The CDR3 spans 14 residues. The CDR3 nucleotides are TGCGCCAGCACCGAAAACGGGGTCACAGATACGCAGTATTTT. Protein product: CASTENGVTDTQYF.

Regarding this clone: Its ends do not fully match the called genes, so a read error is possible. The genes are TRBV7-9 and TRBJ2-7; D is perhaps TRBD2 (7 bases). Germline loops: CDR1 SEHNR, CDR2 FQNEAQ (reference sequence). This CDR3 contains 11 residues. In nucleotides, the CDR3 is TGTGCCAGCCGTGGGGGGGCCAGCCTTGACTTC. Translating gives CASRGGASLDF.

The chain carries TRBV10-1 and TRBJ1-3, with 8 nucleotides matching TRBD1. CDR1 and CDR2 from the germline V gene are WNHNN and SYGVQD (reference sequence). The CDR3 has 17 amino acids. V shed 1 base and J 1 base; nucleotides not matched to a gene: 6. The CDR3 here is CASSEFRTGTSGNTIYF. DNA for the CDR3: TGCGCCAGCAGTGAGTTCCGGACAGGGACTTCTGGAAACACCATATATTTT.

This chain uses TRBV5-1 with TRBJ1-1; no definite D call. The CDR3 runs 14 residues. Germline CDR1 SGHRS, CDR2 YFSETQ. Trimming stripped 0 bases from V and 1 base from J, with 7 bases between. The CDR3, as DNA: TGCGCCAGCAGCTTGGGCCCGGGGAACACTGAAGCTTTCTTT. The encoded protein is CASSLGPGNTEAFF.

The chain recombines TRBV7-5 with TRBJ2-7; TRBD2 was called by the table and not checked on the DNA. TRBV7-5 corresponds to a pseudogene. This CDR3 has 16 amino acids. CDR3 DNA sequence: TGTGCCAGAAGCTTAATCGGGCGGGGGAGAACCTACGAGCAGTACTTC. Protein: CARSLIGRGRTYEQYF.

The V call is TRBV28, the J call TRBJ2-3, with a possible D match to TRBD2 (6 bases). The germline gives CDR1 MDHEN, CDR2 SYDVKM. This CDR3 is built from 14 residues. V lost 7 bases to trimming and J lost 1 base, with 12 bases between them. CDR3 sequence: CASKETGGTDTQYF. In DNA, the CDR3 is TGTGCCAGCAAAGAGACGGGAGGCACAGATACGCAGTATTTT.

The rearrangement links TRBV15 to TRBJ1-4; 10 nucleotides agree with TRBD1. The germline gives CDR1 LNHNV, CDR2 YYDKDF (reference sequence). CDR3 length: 16 amino acids. V lost 1 base, J lost 7 bases, and 6 bases stayed unmatched. This CDR3 is CATSRGGDRGSEKLFF. In DNA, the CDR3 is TGTGCCACCAGCAGAGGTGGGGACAGGGGAAGTGAAAAACTGTTTTTT.

The V and J genes are TRBV24-1 and TRBJ2-1, with 7 positions matching TRBD1. The germline CDR1 and CDR2 sequences are KGHDR and SFDVKD. With V trimmed by 3 bases and J by 6 bases, 7 bases remained unmatched. This CDR3 region has 15 residues. Here the CDR3 DNA reads TGTGCCACCAGTGATACCGGGACAGTGTCCAATGAGCAGTTCTTC. Protein sequence: CATSDTGTVSNEQFF.

This rearrangement joins TRBV28 to TRBJ2-5; 7 bases fit TRBD1. After removal of 4 bases from V and 5 bases from J, the junction contained 10 bases not matched to a gene. Germline lookup yields CDR1 MDHEN and CDR2 SYDVKM. The CDR3 has 15 residues. The CDR3 here is CASSSITGVRETQYF. CDR3 nucleotides: TGTGCCAGCAGTTCCATCACAGGGGTAAGGGAGACCCAGTACTTC.

V usage is TRBV6-6 and J usage is TRBJ2-7, with 9 bases matching TRBD1. V was pared by 2 bases and J by 6 bases, with 2 bases of the junction left unmatched. Germline lookup yields CDR1 MNHNY and CDR2 SVGAGI (reference sequence). There are 13 residues in the CDR3. This chain's CDR3 is CASSYRTGAEQYF. DNA of the CDR3: TGTGCCAGCAGTTACCGGACAGGGGCCGAGCAGTACTTC.

This chain uses TRBV18 with TRBJ1-1; 8 positions match TRBD1. This CDR3 spans 16 amino acids. Germline trimming cut 3 bases from V and 2 bases from J; bases unmatched to any gene: 8. Germline V gene lookup returns CDR1 KGHSH and CDR2 LQKENI. The DNA of the CDR3 is TGTGCCAGCTCACCTGGCCGTGGACAGGGAAACACTGAAGCTTTCTTT. As protein: CASSPGRGQGNTEAFF.

V gene TRBV2 combines with J gene TRBJ2-1; 8 positions match TRBD2. The CDR3 loop spans 15 amino acids. Per the germline V gene, CDR1 is SNHLY and CDR2 is FYNNEI. The V segment lost 6 bases and the J segment 6 bases; nucleotides outside the gene matches: 10. The CDR3 DNA reads TGTGCCAGCAGCCCTCTCGGGAGGGCCTTCAATGAGCAGTTCTTC. Protein product: CASSPLGRAFNEQFF.

J is TRBJ2-1 and V is TRBV28, with D possibly being TRBD2 (5 bases). The germline V gene encodes CDR1 MDHEN and CDR2 SYDVKM. Trimming cost V 4 bases and J 4 bases, with 11 bases left between them. The CDR3 is 14 amino acids. The CDR3 nucleotides are TGTGCCAGCAGTTATGGGAGACAATACAATGAGCAGTTCTTC. It encodes CASSYGRQYNEQFF.

The rearrangement uses TRBV3-1 (or the pseudogene TRBV3-2) and TRBJ1-3; no firm D call. CDR3 length: 19 amino acids. The V gene lost 4 bases and the J gene lost 2 bases, with 24 bases spanning the gap. Looked up from germline, CDR1 is LGHDT and CDR2 is YNNKEL (reference sequence). The CDR3 is CASSRERLAAQAAGNTIYF. CDR3 nucleotide sequence: TGTGCCAGCAGCCGGGAGAGGTTGGCTGCGCAGGCGGCTGGAAACACCATATATTTT.